What follows are 2 T cell receptor beta chains derived from one specimen sequenced in a study of immune evolution from preneoplasia to lung adenocarcinoma. The data were produced by immunoSEQ multiplex PCR, yet TCRdb's version contains in-frame clones alone and is incomplete. Here the sample spans 5,000 or so clones, roughly 80% being singletons. The sequencing sample was made of FFPE minimally invasive lung adenocarcinoma tissue. The source is a person aged 50-70 years with lung adenocarcinoma.

The table lists this clone with a count of one. The chain employs TRBV28 and TRBJ2-2; 11 bases align to TRBD1. The CDR3 consists of 17 residues. Germline loops: CDR1 MDHEN, CDR2 SYDVKM. V trimming: 8 bases; J trimming: 5 bases; junction bases outside the gene matches: 13. The CDR3 spells CASLGWTGGFVTGELFF. The CDR3 nucleotides are TGTGCCAGCTTAGGGTGGACAGGGGGCTTCGTTACCGGGGAGCTGTTTTTT.

Only a few counts were recorded for this clone. This chain uses TRBV14 with TRBJ2-3; 14 bases are shared with TRBD2. This CDR3 region has 17 residues. The junction had 10 bases not matched to a gene; V was cut back by 3 bases and J by 8 bases. The germline V gene has CDR1 SGHDN and CDR2 FVKESK. The CDR3 reads CASSQNAGTSGGGTQYF. In DNA form, the CDR3 reads TGTGCCAGCAGCCAGAATGCCGGGACTAGCGGGGGAGGTACGCAGTATTTT.